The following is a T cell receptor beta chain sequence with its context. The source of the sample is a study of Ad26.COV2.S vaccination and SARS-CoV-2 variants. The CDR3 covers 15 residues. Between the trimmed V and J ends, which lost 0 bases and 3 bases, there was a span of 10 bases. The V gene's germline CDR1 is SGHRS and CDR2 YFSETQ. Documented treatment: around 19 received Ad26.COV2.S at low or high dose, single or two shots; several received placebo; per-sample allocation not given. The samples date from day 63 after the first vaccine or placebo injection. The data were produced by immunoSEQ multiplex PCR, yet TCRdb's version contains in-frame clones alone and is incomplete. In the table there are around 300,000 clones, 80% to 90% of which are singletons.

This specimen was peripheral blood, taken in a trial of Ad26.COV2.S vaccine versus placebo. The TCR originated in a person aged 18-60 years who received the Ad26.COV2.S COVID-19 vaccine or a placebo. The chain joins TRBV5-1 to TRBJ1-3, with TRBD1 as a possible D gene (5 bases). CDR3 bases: TGCGCCAGCAGCTTGGAAGGGGTCGGTGGAAACACCATATATTTT. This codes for CASSLEGVGGNTIYF.